This TCR beta chain originates from a study of regulatory T cells in long-lasting Graves disease. Described time point: persistent/refractory GD, antithyroid drugs over 5 years with positive TRAb. From RNA extracted from PBMCs, the TCR library was made. Arm-PCR with iRepertoire HTBI primers amplified the CDR3 regions for these TCR beta libraries. MiXCR, run by TCRdb on the multiplex PCR reads, gives a single entry per CDR3 protein. The sample lists over 650,000 distinct CDR3 sequences, around 30% occurring once. The germline CDR1 and CDR2 sequences are MDHEN and SYDVKM. This CDR3 spans 12 amino acids. With 7 bases removed from V and 6 bases from J, the gap between germline ends came to 10 bases. In this sample, this clonotype turned up many times.

The chain combines TRBV28 with TRBJ1-5; D uncertain. This sequence originates from a female donor with Graves disease. Sample: peripheral blood mononuclear cells (PBMCs), taken when the disease was refractory, from a patient treated with antithyroid drugs. As DNA, the CDR3 is TGTGCCAGCATCAGTGGAAGTCAGCCCCAGCATTTT. Its protein product is CASISGSQPQHF. Full variable domain (outside the CDR3, taken from reference TRBV28 and TRBJ1-5): DVKVTQSSRYLVKRTGEKVFLECVQDMDHENMFWYRQDPGLGLRLIYFSYDVKMKEKGDIPEGYSVSREKKERFSLILESASTNQTSMYLCASISGSQPQHFGDGTRLSIL.